The sequence of this T cell receptor (beta chain) was determined in a study of breast tumors, draining lymph nodes, adjacent tissues. The lymph nodes were axillary draining lymph nodes from breast cancer patients. Concerning this clonotype: What it binds is unknown. Just one base apart from a much larger clone, this may be a read error.

General study findings and limits: Tumors had less TCR diversity than lymph nodes, more than nontumor tissue. The data were judged consistent with most tumor T cells coming from lymph node and expanding in tumor.

Via MiXCR, TCRdb re-called the multiplex PCR reads, giving one row per CDR3 protein. Found here are approximately 130,000 distinct CDR3 sequences, 21% of them singletons; the top ten hold over 2%. This CDR3 has 13 residues. Germline V gene sequence: CDR1 LGHNA, CDR2 YNFKEQ. The rearrangement links TRBV4-2 to TRBJ1-2, with D uncertain. Sequenced input: axillary lymph node tissue. The sequence derives from a female donor with breast cancer. Some clones in this sample may be carry-over from other donors' samples. The CDR3 protein is CASSQEGLNGHTF. The CDR3 DNA reads as TGTGCCAGCAGCCAAGAAGGATTGAATGGCCACACCTTC.